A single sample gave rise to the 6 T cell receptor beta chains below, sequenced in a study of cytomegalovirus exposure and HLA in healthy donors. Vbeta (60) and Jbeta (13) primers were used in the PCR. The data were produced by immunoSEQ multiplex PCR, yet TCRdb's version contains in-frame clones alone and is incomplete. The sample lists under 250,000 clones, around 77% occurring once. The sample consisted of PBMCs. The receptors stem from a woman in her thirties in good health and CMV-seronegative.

This chain's CDR3 is CASSLTVETQYF. The CDR3 bases are TGTGCCAGCAGCTTGACAGTGGAGACCCAGTACTTC. V usage is TRBV7-9 and J usage is TRBJ2-5, with TRBD1 as a possible D gene (5 bases). This CDR3 region has 12 residues. CDR1 is SEHNR, CDR2 FQNEAQ, per germline (reference sequence). Trimming removed 3 bases at V and 5 bases at J, with 7 bases between.

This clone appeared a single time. The CDR3, as DNA: TGTGCCAGCAGCCAACCAGGATGGTCTAACTATGGCTACACCTTC. Its protein is CASSQPGWSNYGYTF. V is TRBV4-2 and J is TRBJ1-2; no definite D call. The germline V gene encodes CDR1 LGHNA and CDR2 YNFKEQ. The germline V and J ends were trimmed by 2 bases and 0 bases, with 10 bases remaining between them. The CDR3 is made up of 15 amino acids.

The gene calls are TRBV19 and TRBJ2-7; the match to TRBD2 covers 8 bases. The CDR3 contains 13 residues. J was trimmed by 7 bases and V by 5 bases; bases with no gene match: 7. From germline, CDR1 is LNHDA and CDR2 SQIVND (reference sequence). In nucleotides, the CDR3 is TGTGCCAGTAGTCGGAGCGGGAGCTGGGAGCAGTACTTC. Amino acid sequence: CASSRSGSWEQYF.

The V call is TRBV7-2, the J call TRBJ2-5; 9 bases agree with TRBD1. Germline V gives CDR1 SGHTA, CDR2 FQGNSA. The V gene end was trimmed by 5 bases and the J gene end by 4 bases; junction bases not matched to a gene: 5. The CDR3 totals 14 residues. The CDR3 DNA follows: TGTGCCAGCAGCCGCCGACAGGGGGGAGAGACCCAGTACTTC. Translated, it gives CASSRRQGGETQYF.

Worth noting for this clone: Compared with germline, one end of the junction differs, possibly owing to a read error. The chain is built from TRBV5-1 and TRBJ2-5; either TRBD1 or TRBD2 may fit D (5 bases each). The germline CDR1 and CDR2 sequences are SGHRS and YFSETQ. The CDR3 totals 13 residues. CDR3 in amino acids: CASSLGPQEAQYF. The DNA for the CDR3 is TGCGCCAGCAGCCTGGGACCCCAAGAGGCCCAGTACTTC.

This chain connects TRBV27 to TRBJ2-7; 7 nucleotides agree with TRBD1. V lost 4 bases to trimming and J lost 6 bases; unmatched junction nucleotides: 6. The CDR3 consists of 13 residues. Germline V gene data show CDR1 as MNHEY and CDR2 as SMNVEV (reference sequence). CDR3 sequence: CASSSTGYREQYF. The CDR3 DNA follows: TGTGCCAGCAGTTCGACAGGGTATCGCGAGCAGTACTTC.